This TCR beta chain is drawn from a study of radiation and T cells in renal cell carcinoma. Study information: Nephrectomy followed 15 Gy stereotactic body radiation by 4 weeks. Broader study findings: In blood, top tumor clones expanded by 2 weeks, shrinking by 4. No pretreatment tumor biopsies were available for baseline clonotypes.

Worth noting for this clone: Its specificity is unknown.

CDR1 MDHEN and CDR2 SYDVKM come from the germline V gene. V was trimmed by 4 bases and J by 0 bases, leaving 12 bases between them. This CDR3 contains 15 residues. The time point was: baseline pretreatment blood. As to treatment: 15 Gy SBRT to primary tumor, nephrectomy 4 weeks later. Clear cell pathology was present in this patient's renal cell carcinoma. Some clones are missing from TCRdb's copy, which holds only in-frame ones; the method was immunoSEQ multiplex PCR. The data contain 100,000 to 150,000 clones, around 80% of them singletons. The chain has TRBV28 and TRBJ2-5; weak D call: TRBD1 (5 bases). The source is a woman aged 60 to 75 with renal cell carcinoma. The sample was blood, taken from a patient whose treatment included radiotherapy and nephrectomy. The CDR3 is CASSSRAGYQETQYF. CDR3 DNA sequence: TGTGCCAGCAGTTCTCGCGCAGGGTACCAAGAGACCCAGTACTTC.